This T cell receptor (beta chain) was recovered during a study of T cells in Graves' hyperthyroidism and ophthalmopathy. Points from the study as a whole: Most thyroid clonotypes expanded above 0.001 appeared in blood too. Ophthalmopathy onset followed model prediction by a median approximately seven months.

RNA transcripts provided the source from which TCR beta CDR3 regions were amplified. HTBI primers drove first-round RT-PCR of the TCR CDR3. Using its own MiXCR run on the multiplex PCR reads, TCRdb lists one record per CDR3 protein. This table has roughly 600,000 distinct CDR3 sequences, 14% appearing once. With respect to this clonotype: Its antigen is undetermined. One end of the junction varies from germline; a read error may be responsible.

The specimen was blood. The TCR comes from a woman aged 45-65 years with Graves' ophthalmopathy.

The CDR3 nucleotides are TGCAGCGTCGCGGGACAACGGAACTCCGGGGAGCTGTTTTTT. Protein sequence: CSVAGQRNSGELFF. This sequence joins TRBV29-1 and TRBJ2-2; D is possibly TRBD1 or TRBD2 (6 bases each). CDR3 length: 14 residues. Germline V CDR1 and CDR2: SQVTM, ANQGSEA.